The 20 T cell receptor beta chains below come from one sample, sequenced in a study of shared T cell receptors in the human thymus. Only in-frame clones appear in the TCRdb table, and some are missing; sequencing was by immunoSEQ multiplex PCR. Seen here are some 660,000 clones, around 87% observed once, and the top ten hold 0.0094%. This sample was shared with a second study, whose subject was human thymus T cells.

The sequenced material came from thymocytes. These receptors were taken from a boy in the first two years of life with a congenital heart defect.

The chain joins TRBV27 to TRBJ1-6, with TRBD1 matching 10 bases. With V trimmed by 8 bases and J by 8 bases, 15 bases remained unmatched. Germline V gene data show CDR1 as MNHEY and CDR2 as SMNVEV (reference sequence). The CDR3 spans 17 residues. CDR3 loop: CASALCRDRGPDSPLHF. In DNA, the CDR3 is TGTGCCAGCGCCCTCTGCCGTGACAGGGGGCCGGATTCACCCCTCCACTTT.

The V call is TRBV2, the J call TRBJ2-5; the match to TRBD2 covers 14 bases. There are 18 residues in the CDR3. From germline, CDR1 is SNHLY and CDR2 FYNNEI. The ends lost 4 bases at V and 4 bases at J; junction bases unmatched: 11. This CDR3 is CASSAGGLAGAIGETQYF. The CDR3 DNA is TGTGCCAGCAGTGCAGGGGGACTAGCGGGAGCTATAGGAGAGACCCAGTACTTC.

The genes are TRBV28 and TRBJ2-7; 7 nucleotides line up with TRBD1. CDR3 length: 13 amino acids. The germline V gene has CDR1 MDHEN and CDR2 SYDVKM. V lost 4 bases and J lost 3; bases outside the gene matches: 3. The chain's CDR3 is CASSYNRGYEQYF. The CDR3 nucleotides are TGTGCCAGCAGTTATAACAGGGGCTACGAGCAGTACTTC.

In DNA form, the CDR3 reads TGTGCCAGCAGCTTTGAGACTAGCGTGTATGAGCAGTTCTTC. Translating gives CASSFETSVYEQFF. This chain connects TRBV5-8 to TRBJ2-1; 8 nucleotides line up with TRBD2. With 2 bases clipped from V and 8 bases from J, the junction kept 6 bases outside the gene matches. Germline V gives CDR1 SGHTS, CDR2 YDEGEE. The CDR3 sequence is 14 residues long.

V usage is TRBV7-6 and J usage is TRBJ2-2; 7 bases are shared with TRBD1. This CDR3 has 13 residues. Germline CDR1 SGHVS, CDR2 FNYEAQ. Germline trimming cut 5 bases from V and 4 bases from J; bases unmatched to any gene: 1. The CDR3 spells CASSRQGTGELFF. CDR3 coding DNA: TGTGCCAGCAGCCGACAGGGCACCGGGGAGCTGTTTTTT.

This clone has a handful of counts. The genes are TRBV6-4 and TRBJ1-6, with D tentatively TRBD1 (6 bases). V was pared by 4 bases and J by 1 base, with 8 bases between. The CDR3 loop spans 15 amino acids. Germline-derived CDR1 and CDR2 are MRHNA and SNTAGT. The CDR3 loop reads CASSVQGSYNSPLHF. The DNA of the CDR3 is TGTGCCAGCAGTGTTCAGGGGTCCTATAATTCACCCCTCCACTTT.

This rearrangement joins TRBV7-2 to TRBJ2-7; 8 nucleotides match TRBD2. Germline assignment: CDR1 SGHTA and CDR2 FQGNSA. V was clipped by 5 bases and J by 6 bases; unmatched bases: 9. This CDR3 has 14 amino acids. The CDR3 protein is CASSMGPTSAEQYF. Here the CDR3 DNA reads TGTGCCAGCAGCATGGGACCGACTAGCGCCGAGCAGTACTTC.

This clone has just one count. The chain combines TRBV7-9 with TRBJ2-5, with a tentative D call TRBD1 (6 bases). Germline lookup yields CDR1 SEHNR and CDR2 FQNEAQ (reference sequence). Trimming cost V 3 bases and J 2 bases, with 16 bases left between them. CDR3 length: 16 amino acids. This chain's CDR3 is CASSFSVGHLQETQYF. CDR3 coding DNA: TGTGCCAGCAGCTTCAGCGTGGGACACCTACAAGAGACCCAGTACTTC.

The chain is built from TRBV28 and TRBJ2-1; D may be TRBD1 (5 bases). The CDR3 loop spans 17 amino acids. Germline-derived CDR1 and CDR2 are MDHEN and SYDVKM. Trimming removed 4 bases from V and 0 bases from J, with 16 bases in between. CDR3: CASSSPLGAPSYNEQFF. CDR3 bases: TGTGCCAGCAGTTCTCCCTTAGGGGCCCCCTCCTACAATGAGCAGTTCTTC.

This chain links TRBV4-1 with TRBJ1-2; 7 bases fit TRBD1. The CDR3 is 15 amino acids. J was trimmed by 4 bases and V by 0 bases; bases with no gene match: 5. Germline V lookup: CDR1 MGHRA, CDR2 YSYEKL. CDR3 DNA: TGCGCCAGCAGCCAAGAAAGGGGGCCGAGCTATGGCTACACCTTC. It codes for CASSQERGPSYGYTF.

The gene calls are TRBV7-2 and TRBJ2-1; tentatively, D is TRBD2 (7 bases). The V end was cut by 5 bases, the J end by 1 base, with 18 bases between. This CDR3 is built from 17 residues. Germline CDR1 and CDR2: SGHTA and FQGNSA. DNA of the CDR3: TGTGCCAGCAGCCCGCGTAGGGAGGGGGGATCCTACAATGAGCAGTTCTTC. This translates into CASSPRREGGSYNEQFF. The complete variable domain, with remaining parts taken from reference TRBV7-2 and TRBJ2-1, reads GAGVSQSPSNKVTEKGKDVELRCDPISGHTALYWYRQSLGQGLEFLIYFQGNSAPDKSGLPSDRFSAERTGGSVSTLTIQRTQQEDSAVYLCASSPRREGGSYNEQFFGPGTRLTVL.

This sequence joins TRBV4-1 and TRBJ1-5; maybe TRBD1 (5 bases). Trimming left V 1 base short and J 1 base short, with 14 bases between. This CDR3 region has 17 residues. Germline V CDR1 and CDR2: MGHRA, YSYEKL. CDR3 DNA: TGCGCCAGCAGCCAAGTCCAGGGAACCCTAAGCAATCAGCCCCAGCATTTT. Protein sequence: CASSQVQGTLSNQPQHF.

This rearrangement joins TRBV28 to TRBJ1-4, with 9 nucleotides matching TRBD1. In germline, CDR1 is MDHEN, CDR2 SYDVKM. V dropped 2 bases and J dropped 6; count of bases not matched to a gene: 1. There are 14 residues in the CDR3. The CDR3 is CASSLNRGHEKLFF. In nucleotides, the CDR3 is TGTGCCAGCAGTTTAAACAGGGGGCATGAAAAACTGTTTTTT.

This rearrangement joins TRBV30 to TRBJ1-2, with 8 bases fitting TRBD1. The junction had 15 bases not matched to a gene; V was cut back by 6 bases and J by 3 bases. CDR3 length: 16 residues. Germline lookup yields CDR1 GTSNPN and CDR2 SVGIG (reference sequence). For the CDR3, the DNA is TGTGCCTGCCATCCTGGCCCGACAGGGGACGACTATGGCTACACCTTC. Its translation is CACHPGPTGDDYGYTF. The full variable domain, with the rest looked up from reference TRBV30 and TRBJ1-2, is SQTIHQWPATLVQPVGSPLSLECTVEGTSNPNLYWYRQAAGRGLQLLFYSVGIGQISSEVPQNLSASRPQDRQFILSSKKLLLSDSGFYLCACHPGPTGDDYGYTFGSGTRLTVV.

J is TRBJ2-7 and V is TRBV6-6, with TRBD1 matching 9 bases. The junction had 9 bases not matched to a gene; V was cut back by 6 bases and J by 3 bases. The CDR3 is 15 residues long. Germline V gene data show CDR1 as MNHNY and CDR2 as SVGAGI (reference sequence). In nucleotides, the CDR3 is TGTGCCAGCAGCTTCCCTCGGGACAGGGTCTACGAGCAGTACTTC. It yields the protein CASSFPRDRVYEQYF.

The V gene is TRBV19, the J gene TRBJ2-7, with D maybe TRBD1 (6 bases). Trimming removed 4 bases from V and 5 bases from J, with 9 bases in between. This CDR3 has 12 amino acids. Germline loops: CDR1 LNHDA, CDR2 SQIVND (reference sequence). CDR3 sequence: CASSTQGNEQYF. DNA for the CDR3: TGTGCCAGTAGTACACAGGGTAACGAGCAGTACTTC.

This sequence joins TRBV6-1 and TRBJ1-1; no clear D gene. The CDR3 has 11 residues. Germline V CDR1 and CDR2: MNHNS, SASEGT. Trimming cost V 6 bases and J 9 bases, with 11 bases left between them. The DNA for the CDR3 is TGTGCCAGCAGCATCACAGATAAAGCTTTCTTT. It yields the protein CASSITDKAFF.

This chain uses TRBV4-3 with TRBJ1-1, with D unclear. The CDR3 loop spans 15 amino acids. Per the germline V gene, CDR1 is LGHNA and CDR2 is YSLEER. Trimming took 2 bases from V and 2 from J, leaving 12 bases between them. The CDR3 loop reads CASSQRPRHNTEAFF. For the CDR3, the DNA is TGCGCCAGCAGCCAAAGACCTCGACACAACACTGAAGCTTTCTTT.

The chain combines TRBV7-9 with TRBJ2-3, with TRBD2 identical over 12 bases. J lost 6 bases, V lost 3 bases, and 7 bases had no gene match. There are 16 residues in the CDR3. Germline V gene data show CDR1 as SEHNR and CDR2 as FQNEAQ (reference sequence). The CDR3 coding sequence is TGTGCCAGCAGCTTTTGGACTAGCGGGGCGGGGGATACGCAGTATTTT. Translation: CASSFWTSGAGDTQYF.

The chain has TRBV30 and TRBJ2-7; tentative D call: TRBD2 (6 bases). The V gene's germline CDR1 is GTSNPN and CDR2 SVGIG (reference sequence). The ends were cut back, 3 bases at V and 2 bases at J, with 26 bases in the middle. The CDR3 is 18 residues long. DNA of the CDR3: TGTGCCTGGAGCGTAAATGAATCGAAGACTAGTCGAGCCTACGAGCAGTACTTC. The encoded protein is CAWSVNESKTSRAYEQYF. The full variable domain, rest sourced from reference TRBV30 and TRBJ2-7, is SQTIHQWPATLVQPVGSPLSLECTVEGTSNPNLYWYRQAAGRGLQLLFYSVGIGQISSEVPQNLSASRPQDRQFILSSKKLLLSDSGFYLCAWSVNESKTSRAYEQYFGPGTRLTVT.